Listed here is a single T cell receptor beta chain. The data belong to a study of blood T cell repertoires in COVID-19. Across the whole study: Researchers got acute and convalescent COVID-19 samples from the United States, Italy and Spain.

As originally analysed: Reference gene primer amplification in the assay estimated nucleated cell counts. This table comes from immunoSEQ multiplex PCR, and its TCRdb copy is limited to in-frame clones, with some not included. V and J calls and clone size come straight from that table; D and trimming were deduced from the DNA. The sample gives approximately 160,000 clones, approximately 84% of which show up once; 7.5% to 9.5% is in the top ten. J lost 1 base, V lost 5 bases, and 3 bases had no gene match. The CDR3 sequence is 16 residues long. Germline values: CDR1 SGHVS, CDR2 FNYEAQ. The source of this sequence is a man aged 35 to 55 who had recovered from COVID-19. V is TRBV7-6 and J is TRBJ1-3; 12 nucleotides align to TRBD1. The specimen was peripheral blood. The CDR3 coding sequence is TGTGCCAGCAGCCCGGGACAGGGGGCGTCTGGAAACACCATATATTTT. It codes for CASSPGQGASGNTIYF.